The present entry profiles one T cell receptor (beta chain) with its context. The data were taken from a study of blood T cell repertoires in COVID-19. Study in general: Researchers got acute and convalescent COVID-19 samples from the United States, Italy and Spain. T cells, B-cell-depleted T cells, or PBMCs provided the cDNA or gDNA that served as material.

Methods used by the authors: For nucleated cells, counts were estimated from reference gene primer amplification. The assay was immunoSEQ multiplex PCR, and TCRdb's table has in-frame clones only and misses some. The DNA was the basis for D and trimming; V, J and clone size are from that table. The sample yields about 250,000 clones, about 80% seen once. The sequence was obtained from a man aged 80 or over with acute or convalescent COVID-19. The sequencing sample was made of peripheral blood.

CDR3 DNA: TGTGCCAGCAGCCGGACAGGGATTGGTACCCGAGAGCAGTACTTC. Encoded protein: CASSRTGIGTREQYF. The chain joins TRBV7-8 to TRBJ2-7, with 8 positions matching TRBD1. The V segment lost 5 bases and the J segment 7 bases; nucleotides outside the gene matches: 13. The CDR3 contains 15 residues. Germline values: CDR1 SGHVS, CDR2 FQNEAQ.